These 25 T cell receptor beta chains originate from one sample sequenced in a study of blood T cell repertoires in COVID-19 (dated by TCRdb to the early 2020s). Receptors were amplified or captured by the immunoSEQ multiplex PCR assay. This immuneACCESS table, as held by TCRdb, lists in-frame sequences with V and J called but not all clones. Of the missing ones, under half trace to an unresolved V gene in checked studies; the others have no known cause. The sample has some 460,000 clones on record, 70% to 90% of them singletons. Over 1.5% of the sample goes to the ten largest clones. The sequenced sample was PBMCs or T cells enriched from blood (not recorded which). The receptor set was obtained from a woman under 30 with acute COVID-19.

The chain is built from TRBV28 and TRBJ2-7; TRBD2 matches 13 bases. The trim removed 4 bases at V and 3 bases at J, leaving 6 bases unmatched. Germline V gene data show CDR1 as MDHEN and CDR2 as SYDVKM. The CDR3 runs 16 residues. In DNA, the CDR3 is TGTGCCAGCAGTTATCGACTAGCGGGAGGAGGCTACGAGCAGTACTTC. Amino acids: CASSYRLAGGGYEQYF.

This clone was detected only a few times. V and J are TRBV10-1 and TRBJ2-7; 11 nucleotides align to TRBD2. Looked up from germline, CDR1 is WNHNN and CDR2 is SYGVQD (reference sequence). The CDR3 loop spans 16 amino acids. With 0 bases clipped from V and 3 bases from J, the junction kept 4 bases outside the gene matches. The DNA for the CDR3 is TGCGCCAGCAGTGAGTCTAGGGGGACTAGCGGCTACGAGCAGTACTTC. This translates into CASSESRGTSGYEQYF.

The chain carries TRBV4-1 and TRBJ2-1; 9 nucleotides match TRBD2. The germline V gene encodes CDR1 MGHRA and CDR2 YSYEKL. V was pared by 2 bases and J by 7 bases, with 6 bases of the junction left unmatched. This CDR3 has 15 residues. The CDR3 region is CASSQSGGLLNEQFF. The CDR3, as DNA: TGCGCCAGCAGCCAAAGCGGGGGGCTACTTAATGAGCAGTTCTTC.

The rearrangement uses TRBV6-2 or TRBV6-3 and TRBJ1-4; 11 bases match TRBD1. The V gene's germline CDR1 is MNHEY and CDR2 SVGEGT. This CDR3 region has 16 residues. V shed 6 bases and J 8 bases; nucleotides not matched to a gene: 11. In DNA form, the CDR3 reads TGTGCCAGCAGCTCTTACGAGGACAGGGGGCAAGAAAAACTGTTTTTT. Amino acid sequence: CASSSYEDRGQEKLFF.

This clone occurred once. The J gene is TRBJ2-7, the V gene TRBV5-8; D is unclear. Trimming pared 3 bases from V and 3 bases from J, leaving 4 bases between. This CDR3 is built from 11 residues. Germline V lookup: CDR1 SGHTS, CDR2 YDEGEE. The CDR3 nucleotides are TGTGCCAGCAGCTACAACTACGAGCAGTACTTC. Translation gives CASSYNYEQYF.

This clone has a single count. The CDR3 nucleotides read TGCAGCGTTGTCGACAGCCTCTACAATGAGCAGTTCTTC. As protein: CSVVDSLYNEQFF. V and J are TRBV29-1 and TRBJ2-1, with a tentative D call TRBD1 (5 bases). This CDR3 spans 13 amino acids. The ends were cut back, 4 bases at V and 3 bases at J, with 10 bases in the middle. The germline V gene encodes CDR1 SQVTM and CDR2 ANQGSEA.

This clone was seen only once. The chain links TRBV10-3 to TRBJ2-6, with D possibly TRBD1 on 5 matching bases. V was shortened by 6 bases and J by 2 bases, with 8 bases between the two germline ends. The germline V gene encodes CDR1 ENHRY and CDR2 SYGVKD. This CDR3 has 14 amino acids. CDR3 protein: CAISQGTGANVLTF. The DNA for the CDR3 is TGTGCCATCAGCCAGGGTACTGGGGCCAACGTCCTGACTTTC.

The chain combines TRBV9 with TRBJ1-2, with D possibly being TRBD1 (5 bases). V lost 0 bases, J lost 8 bases, and 11 bases lay in between. The CDR3 runs to 13 residues. In germline, CDR1 is SGDLS, CDR2 YYNGEE. In DNA, the CDR3 is TGTGCCAGCAGCGTAGGAGGGGAGGGCGGCTACACCTTC. This sequence encodes CASSVGGEGGYTF.

This clone was observed once. The chain uses TRBV4-3 and TRBJ2-5; D may be TRBD1 (6 bases). The CDR3 runs 19 residues. Germline values: CDR1 LGHNA, CDR2 YSLEER. Trimming pared 0 bases from V and 5 bases from J, leaving 25 bases between. The CDR3 DNA reads TGCGCCAGCAGCCAAGATCTTGGGGGCACTTGGGGGTCTCAGGAGACCCAGTACTTC. Its protein product is CASSQDLGGTWGSQETQYF.

The V gene is TRBV21-1, the J gene TRBJ1-1; TRBD1 was called by the table and not checked on the DNA. TRBV21-1 is given as a pseudogene. The CDR3 covers 13 residues. CDR3 protein: CASSSPGVTEAFF. In nucleotides, the CDR3 is TGTGCCAGCAGCTCCCCAGGGGTGACTGAAGCTTTCTTT.

The chain uses TRBV7-9 and TRBJ2-3, with D possibly matching TRBD2 (6 bases). The CDR3 length is 16 residues. Germline CDR1 reads SEHNR; CDR2 reads FQNEAQ (reference sequence). The V and J ends lost 11 bases and 4 bases respectively, with 25 bases between them. The CDR3 spells CAELQPGRGSADTQYF. The DNA of the CDR3 is TGTGCCGAACTACAACCGGGGCGGGGCAGCGCAGATACGCAGTATTTT.

CDR3 bases: TGCGCCAGCAGTCACACAGGGGCGGTTGGCTACACCTTC. Its protein product is CASSHTGAVGYTF. The chain joins TRBV4-3 to TRBJ1-2; 7 bases fit TRBD1. The V segment lost 6 bases and the J segment 7 bases; nucleotides outside the gene matches: 8. This CDR3 has 13 residues. CDR1 and CDR2 from the germline V gene are LGHNA and YSLEER.

This clone appeared a single time. V and J are TRBV3-1 (or the pseudogene TRBV3-2) and TRBJ2-2, with D possibly matching TRBD1 (6 bases). With 0 bases removed from V and 2 bases from J, the gap between germline ends came to 10 bases. The CDR3 runs to 16 residues. Germline V lookup: CDR1 LGHDT, CDR2 YNNKEL (reference sequence). CDR3 residues: CASSQDFRGNTGELFF. CDR3 nucleotides: TGTGCCAGCAGCCAAGATTTCAGGGGTAACACCGGGGAGCTGTTTTTT.

The chain has TRBV9 and TRBJ2-7, with 7 bases matching TRBD2. Germline CDR1 and CDR2: SGDLS and YYNGEE. V dropped 0 bases and J dropped 2; count of bases not matched to a gene: 11. The CDR3 consists of 17 residues. The CDR3 is CASSVEEAGELPYEQYF. Here the CDR3 DNA reads TGTGCCAGCAGCGTAGAGGAGGCGGGGGAGCTCCCCTACGAGCAGTACTTC.

The chain links TRBV9 to TRBJ1-6; D ambiguous. Germline loops: CDR1 SGDLS, CDR2 YYNGEE. CDR3 length: 14 residues. V lost 0 bases and J 10 bases, leaving 11 bases between the germline ends. The CDR3 loop is CASSVASGNSPLHF. The CDR3 DNA sequence: TGTGCCAGCAGCGTAGCTTCCGGTAACTCACCCCTCCACTTT. Using reference TRBV9 and TRBJ1-6 for the parts outside the CDR3, the full variable domain is DSGVTQTPKHLITATGQRVTLRCSPRSGDLSVYWYQQSLDQGLQFLIQYYNGEERAKGNILERFSAQQFPDLHSELNLSSLELGDSALYFCASSVASGNSPLHFGNGTRLTVT.

The chain's CDR3 is CASSSLLDEQFF. CDR3 in DNA: TGTGCCAGCAGCTCACTTCTGGATGAGCAGTTCTTC. J is TRBJ2-1 and V is TRBV11-2, with D uncertain. CDR1 is SGHAT, CDR2 FQNNGV, per germline. The length of the CDR3 is 12 residues. V lost 4 bases to trimming and J lost 8 bases, with 9 bases between them.

The chain links TRBV20-1 to TRBJ2-2; unclear D gene. Trimming left V 3 bases short and J 0 bases short, with 8 bases between. The CDR3 is made up of 14 amino acids. Germline CDR1 and CDR2: DFQATT and SNEGSKA (reference sequence). The CDR3: CSASSPTNTGELFF. Here the CDR3 DNA reads TGCAGTGCTAGTTCCCCCACGAACACCGGGGAGCTGTTTTTT.

The chain combines TRBV2 with TRBJ1-2; 9 bases are shared with TRBD1. The CDR3 sequence is 14 residues long. CDR1 is SNHLY, CDR2 FYNNEI, per germline. Trimming cost V 5 bases and J 0 bases; bases outside gene matches: 1. The DNA for the CDR3 is TGTGCCAGCAGTTGGGACAGGGCTAACTATGGCTACACCTTC. Its protein product is CASSWDRANYGYTF.

The rearrangement uses TRBV5-4 and TRBJ2-3; 8 nucleotides match TRBD2. The length of the CDR3 is 15 residues. The germline gives CDR1 SGHNT, CDR2 YYREEE (reference sequence). The junction had 7 bases not matched to a gene; V was cut back by 2 bases and J by 5 bases. The CDR3, as DNA: TGTGCCAGCAGCTTCATCGCGGGGGGAGGAGATACGCAGTATTTT. Encoded protein: CASSFIAGGGDTQYF.

The chain recombines TRBV28 with TRBJ1-5, with 8 positions matching TRBD1. V dropped 0 bases and J dropped 9; count of bases not matched to a gene: 16. The CDR3 runs to 18 residues. Germline loops: CDR1 MDHEN, CDR2 SYDVKM. The chain's CDR3 is CASSLCPFCRGLVGPQHF. The DNA for the CDR3 is TGTGCCAGCAGTTTATGCCCTTTCTGCAGGGGGCTGGTGGGGCCCCAGCATTTT.

The V gene is TRBV7-8, the J gene TRBJ1-5; 7 nucleotides align to TRBD1. This CDR3 is 17 amino acids long. The V gene end was trimmed by 2 bases and the J gene end by 6 bases; junction bases not matched to a gene: 13. Germline CDR1 is SGHVS and CDR2 is FQNEAQ. CDR3 nucleotide sequence: TGTGCCAGCAGCTTATACGGTTTGCAGGGGGTCGGTCAGCCCCAGCATTTT. This translates into CASSLYGLQGVGQPQHF.

J is TRBJ1-2 and V is TRBV28; 7 bases agree with TRBD1. After removal of 3 bases from V and 5 bases from J, the junction contained 3 bases not matched to a gene. The CDR3 extends over 13 amino acids. CDR1 is MDHEN, CDR2 SYDVKM, per germline. CDR3 DNA: TGTGCCAGCAGTTTGGGACAGAGTTATGGCTACACCTTC. This sequence encodes CASSLGQSYGYTF.

This sequence joins TRBV5-4 and TRBJ1-6; D is unresolved. This CDR3 has 13 amino acids. CDR1 is SGHNT and CDR2 is YYREEE in the germline V gene (reference sequence). The V gene lost 4 bases and the J gene lost 7 bases, with 9 bases spanning the gap. CDR3 residues: CASSPVVNSPLHF. The CDR3 DNA follows: TGTGCCAGCAGCCCGGTGGTGAATTCACCCCTCCACTTT.

The chain links TRBV13 to TRBJ2-5, with 7 bases matching TRBD1. Germline CDR1 reads PRHDT; CDR2 reads FYEKMQ (reference sequence). V dropped 5 bases and J dropped 0; count of bases not matched to a gene: 6. This CDR3 spans 15 amino acids. The CDR3 DNA sequence: TGTGCCAGCAGCCCCCCCGGGACAGACCAAGAGACCCAGTACTTC. As protein: CASSPPGTDQETQYF.

The chain recombines TRBV21-1 with TRBJ2-2; no check of the table's D call, TRBD2, against the DNA was made. TRBV21-1 is a pseudogene segment. CDR3 size: 19 residues. In DNA form, the CDR3 reads TGTGCCAGCAGCACATCCCTTAGCGGGAGGGCCCGTGACACCGGGGAGCTGTTTTTT. It is translated as CASSTSLSGRARDTGELFF.